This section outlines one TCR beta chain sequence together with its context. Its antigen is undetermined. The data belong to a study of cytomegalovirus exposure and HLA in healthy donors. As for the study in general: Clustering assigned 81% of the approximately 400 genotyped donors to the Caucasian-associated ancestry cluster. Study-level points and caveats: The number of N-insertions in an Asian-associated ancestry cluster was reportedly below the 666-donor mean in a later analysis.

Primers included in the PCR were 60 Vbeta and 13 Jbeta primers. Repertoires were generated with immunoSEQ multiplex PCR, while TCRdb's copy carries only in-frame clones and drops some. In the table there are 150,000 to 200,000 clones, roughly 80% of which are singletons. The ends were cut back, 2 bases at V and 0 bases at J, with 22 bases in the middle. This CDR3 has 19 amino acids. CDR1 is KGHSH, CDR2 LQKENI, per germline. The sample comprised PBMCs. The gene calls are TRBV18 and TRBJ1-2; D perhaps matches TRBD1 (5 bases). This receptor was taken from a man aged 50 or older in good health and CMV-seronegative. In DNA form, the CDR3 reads TGTGCCAGCTCACCATCCGTTTTGGGCAGGGCAGCCTCTAACTATGGCTACACCTTC. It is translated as CASSPSVLGRAASNYGYTF.